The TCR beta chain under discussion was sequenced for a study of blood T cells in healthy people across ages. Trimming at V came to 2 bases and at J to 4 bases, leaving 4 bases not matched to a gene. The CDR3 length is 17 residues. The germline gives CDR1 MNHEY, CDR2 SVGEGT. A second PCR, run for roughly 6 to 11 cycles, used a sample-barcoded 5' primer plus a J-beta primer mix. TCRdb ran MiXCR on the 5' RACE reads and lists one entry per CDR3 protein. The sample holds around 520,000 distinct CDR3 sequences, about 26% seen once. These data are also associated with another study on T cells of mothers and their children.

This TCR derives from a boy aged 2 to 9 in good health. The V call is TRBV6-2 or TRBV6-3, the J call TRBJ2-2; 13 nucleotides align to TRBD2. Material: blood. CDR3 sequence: CASSYPGTSGVTGELFF. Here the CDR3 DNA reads TGTGCCAGCAGTTACCCAGGGACTAGCGGGGTCACCGGGGAGCTGTTTTTT.